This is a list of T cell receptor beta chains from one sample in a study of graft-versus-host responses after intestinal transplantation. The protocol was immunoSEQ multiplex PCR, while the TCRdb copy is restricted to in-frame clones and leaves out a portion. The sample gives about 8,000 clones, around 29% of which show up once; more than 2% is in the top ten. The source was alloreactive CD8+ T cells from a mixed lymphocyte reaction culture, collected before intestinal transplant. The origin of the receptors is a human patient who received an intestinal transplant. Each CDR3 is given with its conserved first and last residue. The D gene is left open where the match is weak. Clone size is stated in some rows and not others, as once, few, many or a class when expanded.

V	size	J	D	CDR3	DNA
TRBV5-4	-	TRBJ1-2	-	CASSLGHSGYTF	TGTGCCAGCAGCCTTGGACATTCTGGCTACACCTTC
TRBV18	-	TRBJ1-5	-	CASSLFRIGKNQPQHF	TGTGCCAGCTCACTTTTCCGGATCGGGAAAAATCAGCCCCAGCATTTT
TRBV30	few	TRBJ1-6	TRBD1	CARRQGNSPLHF	TGTGCCCGACGACAGGGTAATTCACCCCTCCACTTT
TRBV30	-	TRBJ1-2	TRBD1	CAWSVGTGGEGYTF	TGTGCCTGGAGTGTTGGGACAGGGGGCGAGGGCTACACCTTC
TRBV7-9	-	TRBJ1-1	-	CASSFGGHEAFF	TGTGCCAGCAGCTTCGGCGGACATGAAGCTTTCTTT
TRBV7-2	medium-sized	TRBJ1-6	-	CASSPVGGTYNSPLHF	TGTGCCAGCAGCCCGGTAGGCGGCACCTATAATTCACCCCTCCACTTT
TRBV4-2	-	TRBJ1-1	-	CASSQDPTRTINTEAFF	TGTGCCAGCAGCCAAGATCCCACTCGGACAATTAACACTGAAGCTTTCTTT
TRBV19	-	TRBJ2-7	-	CASSWGLRSYEQYF	TGTGCCAGTAGTTGGGGACTGCGATCCTACGAGCAGTACTTC
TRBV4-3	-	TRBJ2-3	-	CASSQDSGAVSWSTQYF	TGCGCCAGCAGCCAAGATTCAGGGGCGGTCAGTTGGAGTACGCAGTATTTT
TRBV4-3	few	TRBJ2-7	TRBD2	CASSRSGGLGYEQYF	TGCGCCAGCAGCCGATCGGGAGGGCTCGGCTACGAGCAGTACTTC
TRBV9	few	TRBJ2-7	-	CASSVEGVGPYEQYF	TGTGCCAGCAGCGTAGAGGGGGTCGGGCCCTACGAGCAGTACTTC
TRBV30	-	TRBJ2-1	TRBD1	CAWSVVLKTGGRDNEQFF	TGTGCCTGGAGTGTGGTCCTAAAGACAGGGGGGAGAGACAATGAGCAGTTCTTC
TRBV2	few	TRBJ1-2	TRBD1	CASSGDREQGNYGYTF	TGTGCCAGCAGCGGGGACAGGGAGCAGGGTAACTATGGCTACACCTTC
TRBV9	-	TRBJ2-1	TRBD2	CASSLSTGTSGSSYNEQFF	TGTGCCAGCAGCCTTTCAACCGGGACTAGCGGGAGCTCCTACAATGAGCAGTTCTTC
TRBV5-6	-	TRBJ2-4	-	CASSLWGPGIQYF	TGTGCCAGCAGCTTGTGGGGGCCGGGAATTCAGTACTTC
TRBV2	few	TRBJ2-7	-	CASSVTGAYEQYF	TGTGCCAGCAGTGTTACGGGGGCCTACGAGCAGTACTTC
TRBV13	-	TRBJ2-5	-	CASSGVAGLQETQYF	TGTGCCAGCAGCGGTGTGGCAGGCCTTCAAGAGACCCAGTACTTC
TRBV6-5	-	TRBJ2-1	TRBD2	CASSYRLAGGHNEQFF	TGTGCCAGCAGTTACCGACTAGCGGGAGGCCACAATGAGCAGTTCTTC
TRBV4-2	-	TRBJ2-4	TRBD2	CASSQDLAGTLAKNIQYF	TGTGCCAGCAGCCAAGATTTAGCGGGGACCCTAGCCAAAAACATTCAGTACTTC
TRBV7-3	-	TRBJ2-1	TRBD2	CASSPDAAGGADEQFF	TGTGCCAGCAGCCCGGATGCAGCGGGGGGGGCAGATGAGCAGTTCTTC
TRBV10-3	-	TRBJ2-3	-	CAISEFRGGHTDTQYF	TGTGCCATCAGTGAGTTTAGGGGGGGCCACACAGATACGCAGTATTTT
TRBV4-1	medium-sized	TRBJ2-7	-	CASSQRPIEDRRGGQYF	TGCGCCAGCAGCCAACGCCCGATTGAAGACAGGCGCGGAGGGCAGTACTTC
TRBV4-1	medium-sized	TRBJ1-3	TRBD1	CASSQTTGGIGNTIYF	TGCGCCAGCAGCCAAACGACAGGGGGAATTGGAAACACCATATATTTT
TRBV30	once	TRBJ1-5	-	CAWSSGYSNQPQHF	TGTGCCTGGAGTTCAGGGTATAGCAATCAGCCCCAGCATTTT
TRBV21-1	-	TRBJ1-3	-	CASSNEERQGDSGNTIYF	TGTGCCAGCAGCAACGAAGAACGACAGGGGGATTCTGGAAACACCATATATTTT
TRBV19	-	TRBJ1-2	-	CAIEDWGDGYTF	TGTGCCATCGAGGACTGGGGAGATGGCTACACCTTC
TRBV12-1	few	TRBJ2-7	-	CASIDRGGGASYEQYF	TGTGCCAGCATCGATCGGGGTGGGGGGGCCTCCTACGAGCAGTACTTC
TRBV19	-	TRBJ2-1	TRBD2	CASSRTSGYYNEQFF	TGTGCCAGTAGTAGGACTAGCGGATACTACAATGAGCAGTTCTTC
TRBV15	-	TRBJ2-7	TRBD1	CATRRGQGAVEQYF	TGTGCCACCCGTAGGGGACAGGGGGCAGTCGAGCAGTACTTC
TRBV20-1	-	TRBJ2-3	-	CSGTRTDTQYF	TGCAGCGGGACACGCACAGATACGCAGTATTTT
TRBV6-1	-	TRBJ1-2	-	CASSEMPLTDLYGYTF	TGTGCCAGCAGTGAGATGCCATTGACAGACCTATATGGCTACACCTTC
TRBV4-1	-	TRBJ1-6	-	CASSQGDTGSSYNSPLHF	TGCGCCAGCAGCCAAGGTGACACGGGGAGCTCCTATAATTCACCCCTCCACTTT
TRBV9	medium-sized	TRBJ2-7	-	CASSASIPASHEQYF	TGTGCCAGCAGCGCCTCAATCCCTGCGTCCCACGAGCAGTACTTC
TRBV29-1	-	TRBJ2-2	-	CSASQGLNTGELFF	TGCAGCGCGAGTCAGGGGTTAAACACCGGGGAGCTGTTTTTT
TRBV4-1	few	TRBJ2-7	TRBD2	CASSQESGGRWYEQYF	TGCGCCAGCAGCCAAGAGTCGGGCGGGAGGTGGTACGAGCAGTACTTC
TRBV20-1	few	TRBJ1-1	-	CSARPEPEAFF	TGCAGTGCTAGACCAGAACCTGAAGCTTTCTTT
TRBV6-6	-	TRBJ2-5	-	CASSYSRIQETQYF	TGTGCCAGCAGTTACTCGCGGATACAAGAGACCCAGTACTTC
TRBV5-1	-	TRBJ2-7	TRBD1	CASSWDRPYEQYF	TGCGCCAGCAGCTGGGACAGACCCTACGAGCAGTACTTC
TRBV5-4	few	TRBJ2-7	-	CASSSTYEQYF	TGTGCCAGCAGCTCCACCTACGAGCAGTACTTC
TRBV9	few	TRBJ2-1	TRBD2	CASSVGSGDYNEQFF	TGTGCCAGCAGCGTAGGTAGCGGGGACTACAATGAGCAGTTCTTC